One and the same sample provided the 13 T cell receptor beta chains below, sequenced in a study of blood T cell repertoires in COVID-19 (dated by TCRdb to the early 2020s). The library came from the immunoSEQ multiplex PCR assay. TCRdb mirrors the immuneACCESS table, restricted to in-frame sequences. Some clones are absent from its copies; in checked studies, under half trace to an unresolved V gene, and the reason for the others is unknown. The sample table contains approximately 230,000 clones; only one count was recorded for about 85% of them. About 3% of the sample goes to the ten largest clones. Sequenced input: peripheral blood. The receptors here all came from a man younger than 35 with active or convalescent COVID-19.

The CDR3 spells CASRPRGYQPQHF. The CDR3 nucleotides are TGTGCCAGCAGGCCCAGGGGGTATCAGCCCCAGCATTTT. The gene calls are TRBV6-5 and TRBJ1-5; 7 bases fit TRBD1. CDR3 length: 13 amino acids. V gave up 6 bases and J gave up 5 bases; unmatched junction bases: 4. Looked up from germline, CDR1 is MNHEY and CDR2 is SVGAGI.

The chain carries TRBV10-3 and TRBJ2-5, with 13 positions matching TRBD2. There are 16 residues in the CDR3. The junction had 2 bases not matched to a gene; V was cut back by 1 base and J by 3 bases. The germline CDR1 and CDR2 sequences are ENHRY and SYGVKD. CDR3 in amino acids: CAISEFGLAGEETQYF. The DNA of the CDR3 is TGTGCCATCAGTGAGTTCGGACTAGCGGGAGAAGAGACCCAGTACTTC.

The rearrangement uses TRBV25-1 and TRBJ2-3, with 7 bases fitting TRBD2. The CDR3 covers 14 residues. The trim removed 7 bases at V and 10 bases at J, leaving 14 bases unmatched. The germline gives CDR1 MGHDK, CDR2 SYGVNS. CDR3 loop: CASTNGAGMGPQYF. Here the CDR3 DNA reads TGTGCCAGCACCAACGGAGCGGGAATGGGGCCGCAGTATTTT.

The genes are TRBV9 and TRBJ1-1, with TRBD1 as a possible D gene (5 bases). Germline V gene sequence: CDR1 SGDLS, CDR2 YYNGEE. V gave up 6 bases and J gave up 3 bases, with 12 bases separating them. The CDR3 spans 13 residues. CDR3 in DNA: TGTGCCAGCAACCCAGGGTTTGACACTGAAGCTTTCTTT. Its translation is CASNPGFDTEAFF.

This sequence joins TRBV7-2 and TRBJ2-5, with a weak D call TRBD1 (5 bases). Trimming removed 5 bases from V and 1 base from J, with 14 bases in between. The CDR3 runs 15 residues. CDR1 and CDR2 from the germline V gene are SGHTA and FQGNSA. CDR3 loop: CASSPHGAAQETQYF. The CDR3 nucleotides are TGTGCCAGCAGCCCCCATGGGGCAGCCCAAGAGACCCAGTACTTC.

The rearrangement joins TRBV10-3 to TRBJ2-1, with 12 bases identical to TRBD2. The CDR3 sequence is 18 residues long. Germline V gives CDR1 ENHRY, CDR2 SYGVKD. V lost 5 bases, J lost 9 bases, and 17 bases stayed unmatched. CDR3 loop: CAISHTSGRPLREGEQFF. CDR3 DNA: TGTGCCATCAGTCATACTAGCGGGAGGCCCCTGAGAGAAGGTGAGCAGTTCTTC.

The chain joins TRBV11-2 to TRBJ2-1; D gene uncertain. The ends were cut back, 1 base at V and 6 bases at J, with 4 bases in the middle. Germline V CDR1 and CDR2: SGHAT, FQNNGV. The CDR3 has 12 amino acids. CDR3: CASSLVANEQFF. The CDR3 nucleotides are TGTGCCAGCAGCTTAGTAGCCAATGAGCAGTTCTTC. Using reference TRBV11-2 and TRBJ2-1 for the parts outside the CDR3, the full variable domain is EAGVAQSPRYKIIEKRQSVAFWCNPISGHATLYWYQQILGQGPKLLIQFQNNGVVDDSQLPKDRFSAERLKGVDSTLKIQPAKLEDSAVYLCASSLVANEQFFGPGTRLTVL.

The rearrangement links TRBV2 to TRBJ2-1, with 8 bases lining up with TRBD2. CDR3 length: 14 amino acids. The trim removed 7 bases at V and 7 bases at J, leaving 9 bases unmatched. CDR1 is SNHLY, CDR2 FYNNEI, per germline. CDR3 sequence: CASTPGGPGNEQFF. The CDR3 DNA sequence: TGTGCCAGCACCCCGGGGGGGCCTGGGAATGAGCAGTTCTTC.

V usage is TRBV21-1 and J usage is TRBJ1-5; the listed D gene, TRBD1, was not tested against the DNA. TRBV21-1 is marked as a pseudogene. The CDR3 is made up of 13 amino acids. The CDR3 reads CARDRGGNQPQHF. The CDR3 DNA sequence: TGTGCCAGAGACAGGGGAGGCAATCAGCCCCAGCATTTT.

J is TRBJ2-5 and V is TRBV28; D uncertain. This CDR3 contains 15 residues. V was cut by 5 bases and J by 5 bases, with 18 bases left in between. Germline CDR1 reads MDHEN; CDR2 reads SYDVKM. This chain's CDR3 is CASSPLMSPGETQYF. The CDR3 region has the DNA TGTGCCAGCAGTCCTCTGATGTCCCCCGGGGAGACCCAGTACTTC.

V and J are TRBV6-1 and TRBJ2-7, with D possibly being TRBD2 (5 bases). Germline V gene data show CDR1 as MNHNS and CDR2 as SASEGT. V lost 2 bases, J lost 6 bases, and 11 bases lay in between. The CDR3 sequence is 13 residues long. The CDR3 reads CASSEFGLSEQYF. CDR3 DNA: TGTGCCAGCAGTGAATTTGGACTGTCCGAGCAGTACTTC.

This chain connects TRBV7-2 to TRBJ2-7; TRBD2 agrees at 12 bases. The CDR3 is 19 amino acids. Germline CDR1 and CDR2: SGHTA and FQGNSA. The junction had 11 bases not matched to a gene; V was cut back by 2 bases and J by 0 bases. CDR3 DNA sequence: TGTGCCAGCAGCTTATGGGGACTAGCGGGCGCATTCCTCTCCTACGAGCAGTACTTC. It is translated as CASSLWGLAGAFLSYEQYF.

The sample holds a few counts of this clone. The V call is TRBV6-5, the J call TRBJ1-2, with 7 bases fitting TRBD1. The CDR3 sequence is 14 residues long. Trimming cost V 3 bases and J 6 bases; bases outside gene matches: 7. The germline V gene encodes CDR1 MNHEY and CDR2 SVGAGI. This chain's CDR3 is CASSYGGRGNGYTF. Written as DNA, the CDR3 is TGTGCCAGCAGTTATGGCGGCAGGGGGAATGGCTACACCTTC.